The text below deals with one TCR beta chain. Its antigen is still unknown. Germline is not matched at one junction end, which may reflect a read error. These data belong to a study of STAT3 mutations in large granular lymphocyte leukemia. Sequenced by immunoSEQ multiplex PCR; TCRdb stores in-frame clones only, minus some. The table records some 4,000 clones, 82% of them present only once. Whole-study findings and limits: In T-cell large granular lymphocyte leukemia, about half of patients showed multiple immunodominant subclonotypes.

The CDR3 has 15 amino acids. Germline lookup yields CDR1 LNHNV and CDR2 YYDKDF (reference sequence). The TCR was taken from a boy younger than 18 with T-cell large granular lymphocyte leukemia. Some clones in this sample may be carry-over from other donors' samples. Sequenced material: peripheral blood mononuclear cells. This sequence joins TRBV15 and TRBJ2-7, with TRBD2 as a possible D gene (6 bases). The CDR3 DNA reads as TGTGCCACCAGCAGAGATCGGGCGGGGTGGTCCTCTACTGACTTC. This translates into CATSRDRAGWSSTDF.